The source of this T cell receptor beta chain is a study of T-cell reconstitution after alpha-beta-depleted transplantation in children. The study, taken as a whole, reports: When one year had passed after transplant, most T-cell counts and diversity came from newly produced T cells.

The authors prepared the TCRbeta library with unique molecular identifiers. Via MiXCR, TCRdb re-called the PCR reads, giving one row per CDR3 protein. The sample shows 250,000 to 350,000 distinct CDR3 sequences, approximately 23% of them seen only once. Germline V lookup: CDR1 SGDLS, CDR2 YYNGEE. The CDR3 is 20 residues long. V lost 4 bases to trimming and J lost 8 bases; unmatched junction nucleotides: 19. Concerning this clonotype: Antigen unknown.

The clonotype was recovered from a male patient younger than 18 who had a stem cell transplant for acute lymphoblastic leukemia, so the T cells may come from the graft donor. The gene calls are TRBV9 and TRBJ2-1; 15 bases line up with TRBD2. Sequencing was performed on PBMCs, mostly from graft donor cells, taken 180 days after TCRalphabeta/CD19-depleted stem cell transplant. CDR3 sequence reads: CASSPRGEGGLAGGAYEQFF. The CDR3, as DNA: TGTGCCAGCAGCCCCCGAGGGGAGGGGGGACTAGCGGGAGGTGCCTATGAGCAGTTCTTC.